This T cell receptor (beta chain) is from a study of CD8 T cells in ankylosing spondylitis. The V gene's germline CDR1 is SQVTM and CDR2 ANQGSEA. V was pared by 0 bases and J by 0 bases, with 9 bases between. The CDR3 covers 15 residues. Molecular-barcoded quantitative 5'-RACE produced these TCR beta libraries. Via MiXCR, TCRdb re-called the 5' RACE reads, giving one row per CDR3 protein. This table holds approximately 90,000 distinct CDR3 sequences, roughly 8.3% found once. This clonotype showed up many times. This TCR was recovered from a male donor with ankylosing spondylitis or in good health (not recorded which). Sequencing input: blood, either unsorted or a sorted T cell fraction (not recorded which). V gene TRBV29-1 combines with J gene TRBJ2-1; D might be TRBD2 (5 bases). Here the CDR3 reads CSVEDRGSSYNEQFF. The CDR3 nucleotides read TGCAGCGTTGAAGATCGAGGGAGCTCCTACAATGAGCAGTTCTTC.